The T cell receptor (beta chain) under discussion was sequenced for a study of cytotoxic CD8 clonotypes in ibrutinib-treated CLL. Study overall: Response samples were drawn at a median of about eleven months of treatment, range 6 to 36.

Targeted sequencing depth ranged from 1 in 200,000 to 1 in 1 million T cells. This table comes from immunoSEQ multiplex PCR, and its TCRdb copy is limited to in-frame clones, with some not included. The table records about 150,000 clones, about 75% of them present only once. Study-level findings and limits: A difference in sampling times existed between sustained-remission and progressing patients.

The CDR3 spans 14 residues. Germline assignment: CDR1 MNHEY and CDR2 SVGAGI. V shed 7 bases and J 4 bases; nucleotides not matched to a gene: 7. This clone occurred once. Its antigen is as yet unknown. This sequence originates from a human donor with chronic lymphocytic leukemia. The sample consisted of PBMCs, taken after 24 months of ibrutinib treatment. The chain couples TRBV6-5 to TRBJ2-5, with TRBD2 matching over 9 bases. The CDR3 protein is CASTPELAGETQYF. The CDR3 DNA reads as TGTGCCAGCACCCCGGAACTAGCGGGAGAGACCCAGTACTTC.